Below, one T cell receptor (beta chain) is given with its context. This sample is part of a study of shared clonotypes between healthy human individuals. Study in general: Per-donor plates numbered three CD4 naive, three CD4 memory, two CD8 naive and one CD8 memory.

The CDR3 consists of 15 residues. From germline, CDR1 is MNHEY and CDR2 SVGAGI. Trimming took 1 base from V and 6 from J, leaving 12 bases between them. Sorted-subset replicate PCR reactions contained 200 ng DNA, corresponding to approximately 30,000 T cell genomes. Method: immunoSEQ multiplex PCR; TCRdb's copy keeps in-frame clones and lacks some. The sample lists hundreds of thousands of clones, around 72% occurring once. The sequencing input was memory CD4+ T cells sorted from blood. Subset meaning: CD45RA-negative fraction. This sequence originates from a woman aged 25 to 39 in good health. V and J are TRBV6-5 and TRBJ1-4; no reliable D call. The CDR3 here is CASSYFGSEDEKLFF. In DNA form, the CDR3 reads TGTGCCAGCAGTTACTTCGGGTCCGAGGATGAAAAACTGTTTTTT.